This entry lists 27 T cell receptor beta chains sequenced from one sample in a study of cytomegalovirus exposure and HLA in healthy donors. 13 Jbeta primers and 60 Vbeta primers were used for the PCR. Assay used: immunoSEQ multiplex PCR; TCRdb lists only in-frame clones, some missing. This table holds about 140,000 clones, roughly 77% found once. The sequencing input was PBMCs. All receptors come from a man between 18 and 35 years old in good health and CMV-seropositive.

The rearrangement links TRBV10-1 to TRBJ2-1; D call uncertain. CDR3 size: 15 residues. Germline values: CDR1 WNHNN, CDR2 SYGVQD (reference sequence). With 8 bases removed from V and 0 bases from J, the gap between germline ends came to 14 bases. CDR3 DNA sequence: TGCGCCAGCTCTAGGAAAGCCCACTCCTACAATGAGCAGTTCTTC. Protein: CASSRKAHSYNEQFF.

V gene TRBV27 combines with J gene TRBJ2-7; 7 nucleotides match TRBD1. Looked up from germline, CDR1 is MNHEY and CDR2 is SMNVEV (reference sequence). Unmatched junction bases numbered 5, after V lost 4 bases and J lost 2 bases. This CDR3 has 14 amino acids. The CDR3 spells CASSSMGQPYEQYF. The DNA of the CDR3 is TGTGCCAGCAGTTCCATGGGACAGCCCTACGAGCAGTACTTC.

On this clone: A read error may account for a junction end that differs from germline. The CDR3 coding sequence is TGTGCCCGTAGCCTCTCGCGACCAGGGGCGGAGAATAGCTACACCTTC. Translating it yields CARSLSRPGAENSYTF. This rearrangement joins TRBV19 to TRBJ1-2, with a possible D match to TRBD1 (6 bases). Per the germline V gene, CDR1 is LNHDA and CDR2 is SQIVND (reference sequence). This CDR3 is 16 amino acids long. Combining the CDR3 with reference TRBV19 and TRBJ1-2 gives the whole variable domain DGGITQSPKYLFRKEGQNVTLSCEQNLNHDAMYWYRQDPGQGLRLIYYSQIVNDFQKGDIAEGYSVSREKKESFPLTVTSAQKNPTAFYLCARSLSRPGAENSYTFGSGTRLTVV.

This chain connects TRBV25-1 to TRBJ2-7; weak D call: TRBD2 (5 bases). CDR3 size: 15 residues. Trimming took 7 bases from V and 2 from J, leaving 18 bases between them. Germline assignment: CDR1 MGHDK and CDR2 SYGVNS. CDR3 loop: CASKLPQRKTYEQYF. In DNA, the CDR3 is TGTGCCAGCAAGCTCCCCCAGCGGAAAACCTACGAGCAGTACTTC.

This rearrangement joins TRBV29-1 to TRBJ2-1, with unresolved D. V was trimmed by 5 bases and J by 6 bases, leaving 8 bases between them. The germline gives CDR1 SQVTM, CDR2 ANQGSEA. This CDR3 spans 11 amino acids. CDR3 DNA: TGCAGCGTTCTCCCAGGCAATGAGCAGTTCTTC. Translated: CSVLPGNEQFF.

V is TRBV7-9 and J is TRBJ2-3, with 12 bases that match TRBD2. The J segment lost 12 bases and the V segment lost 5 bases, leaving 18 bases of the junction unmatched. Germline CDR1 SEHNR, CDR2 FQNEAQ (reference sequence). This CDR3 comprises 17 residues. The CDR3 spells CASSNQRLAGAGGIQYF. In DNA, the CDR3 is TGTGCCAGCAGCAACCAAAGACTAGCGGGAGCGGGGGGGATTCAGTATTTT.

The chain is built from TRBV5-1 and TRBJ1-4; 7 bases agree with TRBD1. Germline V lookup: CDR1 SGHRS, CDR2 YFSETQ. V lost 3 bases and J lost 3; bases outside the gene matches: 2. CDR3 length: 14 amino acids. Here the CDR3 reads CASSSGGSNEKLFF. The DNA for the CDR3 is TGCGCCAGCAGCTCAGGGGGTTCTAATGAAAAACTGTTTTTT.

About this clone itself: The same CDR3 arises from other DNA sequences in this sample as well. The genes are TRBV29-1 and TRBJ2-3; tentatively, D is TRBD2 (5 bases). The V gene lost 6 bases and the J gene lost 3 bases, with 22 bases spanning the gap. The CDR3 length is 16 residues. Germline V gene lookup returns CDR1 SQVTM and CDR2 ANQGSEA. The CDR3 loop reads CSVQVGGLASTDTQYF. CDR3 coding DNA: TGCAGCGTCCAAGTAGGCGGGCTAGCCTCGACAGATACGCAGTATTTT.

The V call is TRBV30, the J call TRBJ2-2; D gene unclear. Trimming removed 5 bases at V and 5 bases at J, with 9 bases between. The CDR3 consists of 12 residues. Germline CDR1 reads GTSNPN; CDR2 reads SVGIG (reference sequence). The CDR3 reads CAWDTMTGELFF. CDR3 nucleotide sequence: TGTGCCTGGGATACAATGACCGGGGAGCTGTTTTTT.

This clone was seen a single time. Other DNA sequences in the sample encode the same CDR3. This chain uses TRBV28 with TRBJ1-5; tentative D call: TRBD1 (5 bases). CDR1 MDHEN and CDR2 SYDVKM come from the germline V gene. V dropped 6 bases and J dropped 2 bases, with 14 bases sitting between them. The CDR3 consists of 15 residues. CDR3 sequence (DNA): TGTGCCAGCAGAGTCGGGGGAGGTGGCAATCAGCCCCAGCATTTT. This codes for CASRVGGGGNQPQHF.

This chain's CDR3 is CSVRDRGGYGYTF. The CDR3 region has the DNA TGCAGCGTTCGGGACAGGGGAGGGTATGGCTACACCTTC. The chain carries TRBV29-1 and TRBJ1-2; 10 positions match TRBD1. The length of the CDR3 is 13 residues. Germline values: CDR1 SQVTM, CDR2 ANQGSEA. With V trimmed by 5 bases and J by 5 bases, 5 bases remained unmatched.

This rearrangement joins TRBV11-2 to TRBJ1-1; TRBD1 is a possible D gene (5 bases). The length of the CDR3 is 16 residues. Germline CDR1 SGHAT, CDR2 FQNNGV. With 5 bases removed from V and 5 bases from J, the gap between germline ends came to 21 bases. CDR3 protein: CASSGGGFVLGTEAFF. As DNA, the CDR3 is TGTGCCAGCAGCGGCGGGGGTTTTGTCCTAGGAACTGAAGCTTTCTTT.

This clone has more than one count but fewer than ten. The chain links TRBV5-1 to TRBJ2-2; 7 nucleotides line up with TRBD2. This CDR3 is built from 14 residues. CDR1 is SGHRS, CDR2 YFSETQ, per germline. With 7 bases clipped from V and 4 bases from J, the junction kept 7 bases outside the gene matches. The CDR3 is CASGRGDLTGELFF. CDR3 coding DNA: TGCGCCAGCGGCCGGGGGGACCTCACCGGGGAGCTGTTTTTT.

This clone appeared once. The V call is TRBV18, the J call TRBJ1-5; 12 nucleotides align to TRBD1. The CDR3 runs to 15 residues. Germline V gives CDR1 KGHSH, CDR2 LQKENI. V dropped 6 bases and J dropped 8; count of bases not matched to a gene: 8. The CDR3 DNA sequence: TGTGCCAGCTCGGGGGGGACAGGGGGCACGGAGCCCCAGCATTTT. Residues: CASSGGTGGTEPQHF.

The chain combines TRBV4-1 with TRBJ1-4; D might be TRBD1 (6 bases). Germline CDR1 and CDR2: MGHRA and YSYEKL. This CDR3 region has 14 residues. The ends were cut back, 3 bases at V and 6 bases at J, with 11 bases in the middle. DNA of the CDR3: TGCGCCAGCAGCCAGGTACAGGGTGATGAAAAACTGTTTTTT. Protein: CASSQVQGDEKLFF.

The chain employs TRBV5-1 and TRBJ2-1; 8 bases are shared with TRBD2. The CDR3 consists of 14 residues. V was clipped by 4 bases and J by 10 bases; unmatched bases: 10. Germline V lookup: CDR1 SGHRS, CDR2 YFSETQ. CDR3 nucleotides: TGCGCCAGCAGCCCACGGGAGGGGGGCCGAGAGCAGTTCTTC. As protein: CASSPREGGREQFF.

Written as DNA, the CDR3 is TGCAGCGTCCCCCTTCAGGGACAAGAGACCCAGTACTTC. Amino acids: CSVPLQGQETQYF. This chain joins TRBV29-1 and TRBJ2-5; weak D call: TRBD1 (5 bases). V lost 6 bases, J lost 2 bases, and 13 bases lay in between. CDR1 SQVTM and CDR2 ANQGSEA come from the germline V gene. The CDR3 length is 13 residues.

V and J are TRBV6-5 and TRBJ2-7, with 7 bases aligning to TRBD2. Germline V gene lookup returns CDR1 MNHEY and CDR2 SVGAGI. The CDR3 runs to 14 residues. The V and J ends lost 4 bases and 2 bases, in that order; junction bases with no gene match: 5. The CDR3 here is CASSLAGETYEQYF. The CDR3 DNA reads TGTGCCAGCAGTTTAGCGGGCGAAACCTACGAGCAGTACTTC.

This clone was observed a single time. This chain links TRBV25-1 with TRBJ2-7; D might be TRBD1 (5 bases). Germline assignment: CDR1 MGHDK and CDR2 SYGVNS. Trimming shortened V by 7 bases and J by 1 base, and 14 bases separated the two germline ends. The CDR3 runs to 14 residues. In DNA form, the CDR3 reads TGTGCCAGCAAGGGGCAGGGAAGGTCCTACGAGCAGTACTTC. Protein: CASKGQGRSYEQYF.

The chain recombines TRBV7-9 with TRBJ1-3; the match to TRBD1 covers 12 bases. V gave up 4 bases and J gave up 3 bases; unmatched junction bases: 7. The CDR3 is 17 residues long. Looked up from germline, CDR1 is SEHNR and CDR2 is FQNEAQ (reference sequence). In DNA form, the CDR3 reads TGTGCCAGCAGCTCGGTGGGACAGGGGGCGCTTGGAAACACCATATATTTT. Translation: CASSSVGQGALGNTIYF.

The rearrangement links TRBV2 to TRBJ1-4, with TRBD1 as a possible D gene (5 bases). Trimming took 8 bases from V and 5 from J, leaving 9 bases between them. This CDR3 comprises 12 residues. Germline V CDR1 and CDR2: SNHLY, FYNNEI. In DNA form, the CDR3 reads TGTGCCAGCGCCCAGGGAAATGAAAAACTGTTTTTT. Encoded protein: CASAQGNEKLFF.

Here the CDR3 DNA reads TGTGCCAGCAGCCCGGACAGTTCCTACGAGCAGTACTTC. Its protein product is CASSPDSSYEQYF. The chain employs TRBV4-2 and TRBJ2-7, with a possible D match to TRBD1 (6 bases). The length of the CDR3 is 13 residues. V was shortened by 4 bases and J by 1 base, with 8 bases between the two germline ends. Germline assignment: CDR1 LGHNA and CDR2 YNFKEQ.

The chain employs TRBV30 and TRBJ1-2, with D uncertain. V lost 3 bases to trimming and J lost 4 bases, with 12 bases between them. Germline V gives CDR1 GTSNPN, CDR2 SVGIG (reference sequence). The CDR3 sequence is 13 residues long. The CDR3 is CAWSRVHTYGYTF. In nucleotides, the CDR3 is TGTGCCTGGAGCCGGGTACATACCTATGGCTACACCTTC. Using reference TRBV30 and TRBJ1-2 for the parts outside the CDR3, the full variable domain is SQTIHQWPATLVQPVGSPLSLECTVEGTSNPNLYWYRQAAGRGLQLLFYSVGIGQISSEVPQNLSASRPQDRQFILSSKKLLLSDSGFYLCAWSRVHTYGYTFGSGTRLTVV.

The rearrangement uses TRBV5-4 and TRBJ2-6; weak D call: TRBD1 (6 bases). The germline gives CDR1 SGHNT, CDR2 YYREEE (reference sequence). The CDR3 contains 15 residues. Between the trimmed V and J ends, which lost 4 bases and 4 bases, there was a span of 12 bases. The CDR3 region has the DNA TGTGCCAGCAGCCTACAGGGATCCGGGGCCAACGTCCTGACTTTC. The encoded protein is CASSLQGSGANVLTF.

The table lists this clone with a few counts. The rearrangement joins TRBV15 to TRBJ2-6, with 10 bases aligning to TRBD1. The CDR3 is made up of 18 amino acids. V gave up 3 bases and J gave up 2 bases; unmatched junction bases: 7. Germline CDR1 LNHNV, CDR2 YYDKDF (reference sequence). The chain's CDR3 is CATSSSTGTGAGANVLTF. The CDR3 DNA is TGTGCCACCAGCAGTTCAACCGGGACAGGGGCTGGGGCCAACGTCCTGACTTTC.

The V and J genes are TRBV7-9 and TRBJ2-1; 10 nucleotides match TRBD2. There are 15 residues in the CDR3. Trimming took 5 bases from V and 10 from J; bases not matched to a gene: 11. Germline values: CDR1 SEHNR, CDR2 FQNEAQ (reference sequence). In DNA, the CDR3 is TGTGCCAGCAGCCACACTAGCGGGGCCACTTCGGAGCAGTTCTTC. Its protein product is CASSHTSGATSEQFF.

V and J are TRBV9 and TRBJ2-5; 8 nucleotides line up with TRBD2. Germline CDR1 reads SGDLS; CDR2 reads YYNGEE. The trim removed 1 base at V and 2 bases at J, leaving 4 bases unmatched. There are 15 residues in the CDR3. CDR3 amino acids: CASSVTSGQQETQYF. The CDR3 DNA is TGTGCCAGCAGCGTAACTAGCGGCCAACAAGAGACCCAGTACTTC.